The present TCR beta chain was sequenced within a study of cytomegalovirus exposure and HLA in healthy donors. The germline CDR1 and CDR2 sequences are PRHDT and FYEKMQ (reference sequence). V was trimmed by 4 bases and J by 3 bases, leaving 4 bases between them. The CDR3 has 11 residues. TCRdb's table, derived via immunoSEQ multiplex PCR, lists solely in-frame clones and lacks some. The table shows approximately 170,000 clones, with almost 85% occurring only once. With respect to this clone: Its antigen is currently unknown.

The approximately 120-subject validation cohort, separate from the roughly 700-subject first cohort, included the donors. The study, taken as a whole, reports: Most sequenced TCRs were rare (though some public TCRs occurred in many donors). Accounts indicate the classifier identified cytomegalovirus status with strong specificity and sensitivity.

The clonotype was recovered from a man aged 25-45 years in good health and CMV-seropositive. This chain joins TRBV13 and TRBJ2-7; D gene ambiguous. Sequencing input: PBMCs. Here the CDR3 reads CASSSYYEQYF. The DNA of the CDR3 is TGTGCCAGCAGCTCCTACTACGAGCAGTACTTC.